Presented here are 27 T cell receptor beta chains from one specimen sequenced in a study of CD8+ T cells in alopecia areata. Reverse transcription of extracted RNA yielded cDNA, which provided the sequencing template. Method: immunoSEQ multiplex PCR; TCRdb's copy keeps in-frame clones and lacks some. This sample yields approximately 91,000 clones, of which about 40% are seen a single time; under 0.9% belongs to the top ten. The sequenced sample consisted of CD4+ T cells sorted from blood. The receptors originated from a human donor with alopecia areata.

The genes are TRBV2 and TRBJ2-7; 8 bases agree with TRBD1. The germline gives CDR1 SNHLY, CDR2 FYNNEI. The CDR3 has 15 amino acids. The junction had 12 bases not matched to a gene; V was cut back by 4 bases and J by 7 bases. CDR3: CASSALSGTGGEQYF. The CDR3 DNA sequence: TGTGCCAGCAGTGCCCTCTCCGGGACAGGCGGTGAGCAGTACTTC.

The CDR3 sequence: CAWNQIQETQYF. DNA for the CDR3: TGTGCCTGGAATCAGATCCAAGAGACCCAGTACTTC. The chain links TRBV30 to TRBJ2-5; D gene unclear. This CDR3 spans 12 amino acids. Germline V gives CDR1 GTSNPN, CDR2 SVGIG (reference sequence). The ends were cut back, 4 bases at V and 1 base at J, with 7 bases in the middle.

The chain carries TRBV6-5 and TRBJ1-2; D is ambiguous. This CDR3 contains 11 residues. Looked up from germline, CDR1 is MNHEY and CDR2 is SVGAGI. Trimming took 8 bases from V and 0 from J, leaving 4 bases between them. The CDR3 loop reads CASETNYGYTF. CDR3 DNA sequence: TGTGCCAGCGAGACTAACTATGGCTACACCTTC.

This clone turned up a few times. This chain uses TRBV5-1 with TRBJ2-5; 8 bases agree with TRBD1. V was clipped by 4 bases and J by 6 bases; unmatched bases: 8. The CDR3 runs to 14 residues. Germline V gene data show CDR1 as SGHRS and CDR2 as YFSETQ. The CDR3 here is CASSIPDRGKTQYF. The CDR3 nucleotides read TGCGCCAGCAGCATTCCCGACAGGGGAAAGACCCAGTACTTC.

CDR3 DNA: TGCAGCGTGGAGACACCCACCTCCGAGGATACGCAGTATTTT. Residues: CSVETPTSEDTQYF. V is TRBV29-1 and J is TRBJ2-3, with D hard to call. This CDR3 has 14 amino acids. Germline-derived CDR1 and CDR2 are SQVTM and ANQGSEA. The V and J ends lost 6 bases and 6 bases respectively, with 19 bases between them.

This chain uses TRBV30 with TRBJ2-3; 11 bases match TRBD2. The CDR3 spans 16 residues. Germline CDR1 GTSNPN, CDR2 SVGIG (reference sequence). Germline trimming cut 3 bases from V and 2 bases from J; bases unmatched to any gene: 7. The CDR3 is CAWSAGLAEATDTQYF. The CDR3 nucleotides are TGTGCCTGGAGCGCGGGACTAGCGGAGGCCACAGATACGCAGTATTTT.

The chain joins TRBV30 to TRBJ1-2; D gene ambiguous. This CDR3 is 11 amino acids long. Germline CDR1 is GTSNPN and CDR2 is SVGIG (reference sequence). Trimming took off 4 bases at V and 5 bases at J, with 8 bases between the two ends. CDR3 loop: CAWITPYGYTF. CDR3 in DNA: TGTGCCTGGATAACACCGTATGGCTACACCTTC.

The gene calls are TRBV29-1 and TRBJ2-3; a weak D match, TRBD1 (5 bases). The ends were cut back, 3 bases at V and 1 base at J, with 8 bases in the middle. CDR1 SQVTM and CDR2 ANQGSEA come from the germline V gene. The CDR3 runs 13 residues. The CDR3 region is CSVDQGGTDTQYF. CDR3 in DNA: TGCAGCGTTGATCAGGGTGGCACAGATACGCAGTATTTT.

The CDR3 DNA follows: TGTGCCAGCAGCCAAGATCCGGGGGAGGTGGGCTTGGGGCCCCAGCATTTT. This sequence encodes CASSQDPGEVGLGPQHF. The V gene is TRBV4-2, the J gene TRBJ1-5; a weak D match, TRBD1 (5 bases). Trimming pared 0 bases from V and 9 bases from J, leaving 21 bases between. This CDR3 contains 17 residues. Germline V gene lookup returns CDR1 LGHNA and CDR2 YNFKEQ.

The rearrangement links TRBV18 to TRBJ2-1; D unresolved. V was pared by 3 bases and J by 4 bases, with 16 bases between. The CDR3 runs 16 residues. CDR1 KGHSH and CDR2 LQKENI come from the germline V gene. The CDR3 loop is CASSPFYQALYNEQFF. The CDR3 DNA reads TGTGCCAGCTCACCTTTTTATCAGGCACTATACAATGAGCAGTTCTTC.

This chain joins TRBV29-1 and TRBJ1-1; D is unclear. Germline CDR1 is SQVTM and CDR2 is ANQGSEA. The length of the CDR3 is 13 residues. The V and J ends lost 5 bases and 4 bases respectively, with 14 bases between them. CDR3 coding DNA: TGCAGCGTTTCCCCAATACTGGCCACTGAAGCTTTCTTT. This gives the protein CSVSPILATEAFF.

The chain uses TRBV6-5 and TRBJ1-5; D gene ambiguous. Germline V gene lookup returns CDR1 MNHEY and CDR2 SVGAGI. This CDR3 has 13 residues. Trimming pared 6 bases from V and 3 bases from J, leaving 9 bases between. For the CDR3, the DNA is TGTGCCAGCAGCGCCCCCCTCAATCAGCCCCAGCATTTT. Its protein is CASSAPLNQPQHF.

The rearrangement joins TRBV9 to TRBJ1-1; D not resolved. Per germline, CDR1 SGDLS and CDR2 YYNGEE. The V end was cut by 2 bases, the J end by 5 bases, with 13 bases between. CDR3 length equals 14 residues. The CDR3 loop is CASSVTRFGTEAFF. For the CDR3, the DNA is TGTGCCAGCAGCGTTACACGGTTTGGGACTGAAGCTTTCTTT. The whole variable domain, remainder taken from reference TRBV9 and TRBJ1-1, is DSGVTQTPKHLITATGQRVTLRCSPRSGDLSVYWYQQSLDQGLQFLIQYYNGEERAKGNILERFSAQQFPDLHSELNLSSLELGDSALYFCASSVTRFGTEAFFGQGTRLTVV.

The V gene is TRBV29-1, the J gene TRBJ1-3; D call uncertain. V was shortened by 6 bases and J by 1 base, with 7 bases between the two germline ends. The CDR3 is 12 amino acids. The germline gives CDR1 SQVTM, CDR2 ANQGSEA. CDR3 protein: CSVRRSGNTIYF. The CDR3 DNA reads TGCAGCGTCCGCCGGTCTGGAAACACCATATATTTT.

This clone was observed a handful of times. The rearrangement links TRBV29-1 to TRBJ1-2; tentative D call: TRBD1 (5 bases). Germline V CDR1 and CDR2: SQVTM, ANQGSEA. The CDR3 is made up of 13 amino acids. V lost 6 bases and J 5 bases, leaving 16 bases between the germline ends. Here the CDR3 reads CSVRDSWGYGYTF. In DNA, the CDR3 is TGCAGCGTGCGGGATTCCTGGGGGTATGGCTACACCTTC.

This clone was detected only a few times. The genes are TRBV28 and TRBJ2-7; TRBD1 aligns across 10 bases. Germline CDR1 reads MDHEN; CDR2 reads SYDVKM. Germline trimming cut 7 bases from V and 0 bases from J; bases unmatched to any gene: 6. This CDR3 comprises 15 residues. The CDR3 DNA is TGTGCCAGCACCGTGGACAGGGGGACCTCCTACGAGCAGTACTTC. Translation: CASTVDRGTSYEQYF.

The CDR3 DNA follows: TGTGCCAGCAGTTCGGACAGAGCTAGCACAGATACGCAGTATTTT. Translation: CASSSDRASTDTQYF. This rearrangement joins TRBV2 to TRBJ2-3; D may be TRBD1 (6 bases). The CDR3 loop spans 15 amino acids. The ends were cut back, 5 bases at V and 0 bases at J, with 12 bases in the middle. The germline V gene encodes CDR1 SNHLY and CDR2 FYNNEI.

The chain couples TRBV29-1 to TRBJ1-1; D ambiguous. Germline values: CDR1 SQVTM, CDR2 ANQGSEA. This CDR3 has 10 amino acids. Trimming removed 7 bases at V and 8 bases at J, with 11 bases between. The chain's CDR3 is CSAGAEEAFF. The CDR3 coding sequence is TGCAGCGCGGGCGCGGAGGAAGCTTTCTTT. The full variable domain, its missing parts supplied by reference TRBV29-1 and TRBJ1-1, is SAVISQKPSRDICQRGTSLTIQCQVDSQVTMMFWYRQQPGQSLTLIATANQGSEATYESGFVIDKFPISRPNLTFSTLTVSNMSPEDSSIYLCSAGAEEAFFGQGTRLTVV.

This clone showed up just a few times. The chain couples TRBV28 to TRBJ2-4, with 9 positions matching TRBD2. Trimming at V came to 4 bases and at J to 8 bases, leaving 9 bases not matched to a gene. The germline V gene has CDR1 MDHEN and CDR2 SYDVKM. The CDR3 totals 15 residues. CDR3 sequence reads: CASSSASGIGHIQYF. The DNA of the CDR3 is TGTGCCAGCAGTTCGGCTAGCGGGATAGGACACATTCAGTACTTC.

The chain links TRBV30 to TRBJ2-1; D is uncertain. Germline V gene data show CDR1 as GTSNPN and CDR2 as SVGIG (reference sequence). The CDR3 covers 14 residues. V was trimmed by 2 bases and J by 5 bases, leaving 13 bases between them. CDR3 nucleotide sequence: TGTGCCTGGAGTCGCAGATCATCAGACAATGAGCAGTTCTTC. Protein sequence: CAWSRRSSDNEQFF.

The gene calls are TRBV28 and TRBJ2-3, with D tentatively TRBD2 (6 bases). Germline-derived CDR1 and CDR2 are MDHEN and SYDVKM. This CDR3 contains 16 residues. V was clipped by 4 bases and J by 5 bases, with 19 bases between them. The CDR3 region is CASSYRMMTSKDTQYF. DNA of the CDR3: TGTGCCAGCAGTTACCGAATGATGACTAGTAAAGATACGCAGTATTTT. Supplemented by reference TRBV28 and TRBJ2-3, the full variable domain reads DVKVTQSSRYLVKRTGEKVFLECVQDMDHENMFWYRQDPGLGLRLIYFSYDVKMKEKGDIPEGYSVSREKKERFSLILESASTNQTSMYLCASSYRMMTSKDTQYFGPGTRLTVL.

The chain is built from TRBV5-1 and TRBJ1-1; TRBD1 might be the D (5 bases). This CDR3 is built from 14 residues. The germline V gene encodes CDR1 SGHRS and CDR2 YFSETQ. V shed 3 bases and J shed 6 bases, with 15 bases lying between them. The CDR3 DNA reads TGCGCCAGCAGCTCCGCCGTCCAGGGCGCTGAAGCTTTCTTT. It encodes CASSSAVQGAEAFF.

The V call is TRBV4-3, the J call TRBJ2-4; D tentatively reads TRBD1 or TRBD2 (5 bases each). The CDR3 is made up of 12 amino acids. CDR1 is LGHNA, CDR2 YSLEER, per germline. V was cut by 0 bases and J by 13 bases, with 10 bases left in between. CDR3: CASSQDWGPQYF. The CDR3 DNA reads as TGCGCCAGCAGCCAAGATTGGGGACCCCAGTACTTC.

The chain combines TRBV6-5 with TRBJ2-5; D unresolved. The V gene's germline CDR1 is MNHEY and CDR2 SVGAGI. V shed 8 bases and J shed 2 bases, with 12 bases lying between them. This CDR3 has 13 residues. As DNA, the CDR3 is TGTGCCAGCTGGCGAACAGCTCAAGAGACCCAGTACTTC. It yields the protein CASWRTAQETQYF.

This clone was recorded a few times. The chain carries TRBV29-1 and TRBJ2-1; 10 bases match TRBD2. CDR1 is SQVTM, CDR2 ANQGSEA, per germline. This CDR3 is built from 15 residues. J was trimmed by 9 bases and V by 3 bases; bases with no gene match: 11. As DNA, the CDR3 is TGCAGCGTTGACGGTACTAGCGGGATTGCTATTGAGCAGTTCTTC. It yields the protein CSVDGTSGIAIEQFF.

This clone has only a few counts. This chain links TRBV20-1 with TRBJ2-5; D is uncertain. Between the trimmed V and J ends, which lost 5 bases and 7 bases, there was a span of 11 bases. The CDR3 spans 11 residues. Germline values: CDR1 DFQATT, CDR2 SNEGSKA (reference sequence). CDR3 DNA sequence: TGCAGTGCTCTCCGCCTTGGGACCCAGTACTTC. Translated: CSALRLGTQYF.

A few counts support this clone. The chain employs TRBV5-4 and TRBJ2-3; 10 bases align to TRBD2. J gave up 4 bases and V 4 bases, and 9 bases lay outside the gene matches. Looked up from germline, CDR1 is SGHNT and CDR2 is YYREEE (reference sequence). This CDR3 is built from 16 residues. The CDR3 region has the DNA TGTGCCAGCAGCGCCCCCAAAGCGGGAGGGGCAGATACGCAGTATTTT. Amino acids: CASSAPKAGGADTQYF.